This T cell receptor (beta chain) was captured in a study of shared clonotypes between healthy human individuals. Each subset's genomic DNA was shared equally among a number of immunoSEQ plates. Replicate PCRs for sorted subsets used about 200 ng DNA; this equaled 30,000 to 35,000 T cell genomes. Study processing details: Filtering differed because ImmunoSEQ produced junction-only sequences that carried no quality scores. Sequencing was performed with immunoSEQ multiplex PCR; in TCRdb, only in-frame clones are kept and a portion is missing. The V and J calls and clone size come from that table; D and trimming were worked out from the DNA. The sample includes some 2,000,000 clones, 85% to 95% of them seen just once. CDR3 length: 14 residues. Germline CDR1 and CDR2: WSHSY and SAAADI. After removal of 4 bases from V and 9 bases from J, the junction contained 6 bases not matched to a gene. A CD45RA-negative memory subset and a CD45RA+ naive subset were separated from the CD4+ cells.

Sequenced material: naive CD4+ T cells sorted from blood. Subset described: CD45RA+ positively selected. The chain recombines TRBV10-2 with TRBJ2-1; 10 bases agree with TRBD2. This TCR was sampled from a man between 18 and 29 years old in good health. The CDR3 loop is CASSASGSIGEQFF. CDR3 DNA sequence: TGCGCCAGCAGTGCTAGCGGGAGTATAGGTGAGCAGTTCTTC.